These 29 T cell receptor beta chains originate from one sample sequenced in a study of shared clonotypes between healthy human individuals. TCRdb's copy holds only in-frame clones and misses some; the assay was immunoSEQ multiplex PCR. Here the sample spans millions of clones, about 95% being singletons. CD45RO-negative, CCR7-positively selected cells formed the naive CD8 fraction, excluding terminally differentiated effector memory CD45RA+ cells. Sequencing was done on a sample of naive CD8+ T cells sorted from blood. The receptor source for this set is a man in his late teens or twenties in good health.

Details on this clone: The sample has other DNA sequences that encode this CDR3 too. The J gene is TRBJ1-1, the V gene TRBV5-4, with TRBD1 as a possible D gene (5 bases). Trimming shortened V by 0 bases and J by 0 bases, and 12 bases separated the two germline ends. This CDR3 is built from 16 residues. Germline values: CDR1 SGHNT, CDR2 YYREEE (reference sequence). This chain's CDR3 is CASSLAGGGMNTEAFF. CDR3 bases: TGTGCCAGCAGCTTGGCCGGGGGGGGTATGAACACTGAAGCTTTCTTT.

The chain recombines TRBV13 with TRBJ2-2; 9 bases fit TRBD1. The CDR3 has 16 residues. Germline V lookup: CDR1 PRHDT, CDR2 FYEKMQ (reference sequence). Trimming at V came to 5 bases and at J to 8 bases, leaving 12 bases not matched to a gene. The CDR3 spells CASSQRPWTGAGELFF. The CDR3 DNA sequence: TGTGCCAGCAGCCAACGCCCCTGGACAGGGGCAGGGGAGCTGTTTTTT.

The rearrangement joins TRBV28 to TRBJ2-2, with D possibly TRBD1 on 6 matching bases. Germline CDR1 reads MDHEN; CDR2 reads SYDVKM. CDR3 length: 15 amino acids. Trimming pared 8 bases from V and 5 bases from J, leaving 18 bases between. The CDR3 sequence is CASEPGHGTTGELFF. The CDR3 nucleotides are TGTGCCAGCGAACCGGGACACGGAACAACCGGGGAGCTGTTTTTT.

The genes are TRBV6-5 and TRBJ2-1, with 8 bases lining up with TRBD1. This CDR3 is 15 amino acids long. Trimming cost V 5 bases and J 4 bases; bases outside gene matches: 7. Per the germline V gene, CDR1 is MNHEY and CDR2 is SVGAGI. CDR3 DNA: TGTGCCAGCAGTCTTGGACAGGGCGAGTACAATGAGCAGTTCTTC. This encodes CASSLGQGEYNEQFF.

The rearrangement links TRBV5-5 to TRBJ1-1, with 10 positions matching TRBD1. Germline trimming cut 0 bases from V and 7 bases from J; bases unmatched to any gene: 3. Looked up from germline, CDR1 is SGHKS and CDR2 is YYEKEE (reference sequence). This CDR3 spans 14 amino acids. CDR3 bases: TGTGCCAGCAGCTTGGGGGACAGGGGTGGTGAAGCTTTCTTT. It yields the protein CASSLGDRGGEAFF.

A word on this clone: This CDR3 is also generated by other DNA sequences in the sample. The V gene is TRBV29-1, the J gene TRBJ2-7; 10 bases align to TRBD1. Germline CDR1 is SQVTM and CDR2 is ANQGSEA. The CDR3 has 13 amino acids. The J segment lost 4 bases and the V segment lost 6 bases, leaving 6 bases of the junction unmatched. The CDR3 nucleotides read TGCAGCGTCGAGGACAGGGGGGGATACGAGCAGTACTTC. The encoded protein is CSVEDRGGYEQYF.

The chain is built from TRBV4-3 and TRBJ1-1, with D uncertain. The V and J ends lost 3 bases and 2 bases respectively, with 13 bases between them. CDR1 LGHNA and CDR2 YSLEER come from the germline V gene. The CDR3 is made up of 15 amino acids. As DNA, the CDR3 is TGCGCCAGCAGCCAGGGATCGGATATAAACACTGAAGCTTTCTTT. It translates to CASSQGSDINTEAFF.

CDR3 region: CASSRSGTEAFF. The CDR3 DNA is TGTGCCAGCAGCCGCAGCGGGACTGAAGCTTTCTTT. The V call is TRBV7-9, the J call TRBJ1-1; D gene unclear. The CDR3 is 12 amino acids. The V end was cut by 5 bases, the J end by 5 bases, with 9 bases between. Germline V gives CDR1 SEHNR, CDR2 FQNEAQ (reference sequence).

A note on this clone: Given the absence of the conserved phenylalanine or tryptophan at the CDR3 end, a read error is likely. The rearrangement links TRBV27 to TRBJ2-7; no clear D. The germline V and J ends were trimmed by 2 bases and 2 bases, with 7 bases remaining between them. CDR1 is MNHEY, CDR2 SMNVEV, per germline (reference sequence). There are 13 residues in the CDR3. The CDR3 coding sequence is TGTGCCAGCAGTTTAGGCAGAACCTACGAGCAGTACCTC. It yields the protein CASSLGRTYEQYL.

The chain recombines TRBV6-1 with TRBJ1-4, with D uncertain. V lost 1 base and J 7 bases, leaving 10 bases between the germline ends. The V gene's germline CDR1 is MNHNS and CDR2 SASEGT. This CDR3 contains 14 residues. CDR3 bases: TGTGCCAGCAGTGAAGGTAACAGTCCTGAAAAACTGTTTTTT. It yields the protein CASSEGNSPEKLFF.

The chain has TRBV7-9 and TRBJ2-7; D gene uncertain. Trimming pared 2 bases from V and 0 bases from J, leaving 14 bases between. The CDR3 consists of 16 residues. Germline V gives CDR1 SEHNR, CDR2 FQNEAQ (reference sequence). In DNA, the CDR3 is TGTGCCAGCAGCTTATTTTTGGGGTACTCCTCCTACGAGCAGTACTTC. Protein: CASSLFLGYSSYEQYF.

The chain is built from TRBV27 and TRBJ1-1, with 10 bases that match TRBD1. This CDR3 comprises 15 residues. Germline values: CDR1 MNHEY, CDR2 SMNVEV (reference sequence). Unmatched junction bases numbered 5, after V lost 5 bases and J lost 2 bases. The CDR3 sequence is CASSRRDRGNTEAFF. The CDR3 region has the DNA TGTGCCAGCAGTAGAAGGGACAGGGGAAACACTGAAGCTTTCTTT.

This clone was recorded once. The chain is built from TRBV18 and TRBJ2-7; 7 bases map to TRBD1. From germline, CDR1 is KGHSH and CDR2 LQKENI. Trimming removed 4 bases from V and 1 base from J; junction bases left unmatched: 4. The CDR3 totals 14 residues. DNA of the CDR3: TGTGCCAGCTCACACGACAGGGAATCCTACGAGCAGTACTTC. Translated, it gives CASSHDRESYEQYF.

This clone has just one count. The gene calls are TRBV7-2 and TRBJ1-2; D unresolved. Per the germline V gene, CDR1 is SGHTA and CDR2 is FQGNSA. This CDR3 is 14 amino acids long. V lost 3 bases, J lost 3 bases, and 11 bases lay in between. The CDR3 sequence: CASSLGRTDYGYTF. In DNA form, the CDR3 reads TGTGCCAGCAGCTTGGGCAGGACCGACTATGGCTACACCTTC.

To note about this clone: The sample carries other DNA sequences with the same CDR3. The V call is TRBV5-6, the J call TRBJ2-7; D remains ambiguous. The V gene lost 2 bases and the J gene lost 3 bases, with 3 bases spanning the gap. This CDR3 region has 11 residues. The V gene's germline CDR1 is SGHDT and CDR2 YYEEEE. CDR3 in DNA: TGTGCCAGCAGCTTCGGCTACGAGCAGTACTTC. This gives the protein CASSFGYEQYF.

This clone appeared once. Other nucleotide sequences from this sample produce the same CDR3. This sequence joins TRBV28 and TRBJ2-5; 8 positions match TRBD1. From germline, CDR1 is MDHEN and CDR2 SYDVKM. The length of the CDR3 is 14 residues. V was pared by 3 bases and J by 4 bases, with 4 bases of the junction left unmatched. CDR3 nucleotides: TGTGCCAGCAGTTTCCAGGGGGCGGGAGAGACCCAGTACTTC. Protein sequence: CASSFQGAGETQYF.

The CDR3 spells CSVAGIGIKTQYF. In DNA form, the CDR3 reads TGCAGCGTTGCCGGGATTGGTATAAAGACCCAGTACTTC. V and J are TRBV29-1 and TRBJ2-5, with D perhaps matching TRBD2 (5 bases). There are 13 residues in the CDR3. Germline-derived CDR1 and CDR2 are SQVTM and ANQGSEA. The V end lost 4 bases, the J end lost 6 bases, and 15 bases lay between the germline ends.

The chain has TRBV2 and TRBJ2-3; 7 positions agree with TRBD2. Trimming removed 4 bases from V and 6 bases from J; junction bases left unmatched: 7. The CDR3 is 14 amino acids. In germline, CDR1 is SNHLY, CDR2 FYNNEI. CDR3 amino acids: CASSGDAGVDTQYF. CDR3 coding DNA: TGTGCCAGCAGTGGAGATGCGGGGGTGGATACGCAGTATTTT.

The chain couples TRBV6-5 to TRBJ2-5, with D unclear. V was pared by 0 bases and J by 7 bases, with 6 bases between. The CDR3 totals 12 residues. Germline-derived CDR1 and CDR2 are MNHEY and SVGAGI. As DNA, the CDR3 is TGTGCCAGCAGTTACTCCCGCGGGACCCAGTACTTC. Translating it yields CASSYSRGTQYF.

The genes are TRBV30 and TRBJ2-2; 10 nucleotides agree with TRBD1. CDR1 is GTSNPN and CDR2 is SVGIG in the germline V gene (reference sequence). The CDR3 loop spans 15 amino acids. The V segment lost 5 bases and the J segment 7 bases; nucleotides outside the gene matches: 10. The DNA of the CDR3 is TGTGCCTGGGAACAAGGACAGGGGGAAATCGGGGAGCTGTTTTTT. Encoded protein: CAWEQGQGEIGELFF.

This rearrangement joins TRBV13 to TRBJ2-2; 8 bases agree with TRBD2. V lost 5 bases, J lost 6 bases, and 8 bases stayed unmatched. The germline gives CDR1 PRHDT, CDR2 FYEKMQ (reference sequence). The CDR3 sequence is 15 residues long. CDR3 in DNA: TGTGCCAGCAGCACAAGCGGGGGCGGACCCGGGGAGCTGTTTTTT. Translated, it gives CASSTSGGGPGELFF.

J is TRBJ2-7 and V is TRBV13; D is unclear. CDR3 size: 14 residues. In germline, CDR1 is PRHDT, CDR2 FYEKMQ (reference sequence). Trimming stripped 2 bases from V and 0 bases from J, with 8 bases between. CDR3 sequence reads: CASSLPSSSYEQYF. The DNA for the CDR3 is TGTGCCAGCAGCTTACCCAGCAGCTCCTACGAGCAGTACTTC.

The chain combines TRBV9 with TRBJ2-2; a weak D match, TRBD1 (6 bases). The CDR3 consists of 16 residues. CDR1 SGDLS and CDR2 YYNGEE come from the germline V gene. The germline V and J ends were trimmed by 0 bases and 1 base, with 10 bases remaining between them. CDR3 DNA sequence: TGTGCCAGCAGCGTAGGGGTACAGGGGAACACCGGGGAGCTGTTTTTT. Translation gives CASSVGVQGNTGELFF.

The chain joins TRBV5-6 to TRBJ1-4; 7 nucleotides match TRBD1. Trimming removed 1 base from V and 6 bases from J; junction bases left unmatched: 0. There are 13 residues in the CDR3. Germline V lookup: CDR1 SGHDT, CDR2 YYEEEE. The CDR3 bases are TGTGCCAGCAGCTTGCAGGGGGATGAAAAACTGTTTTTT. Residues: CASSLQGDEKLFF.

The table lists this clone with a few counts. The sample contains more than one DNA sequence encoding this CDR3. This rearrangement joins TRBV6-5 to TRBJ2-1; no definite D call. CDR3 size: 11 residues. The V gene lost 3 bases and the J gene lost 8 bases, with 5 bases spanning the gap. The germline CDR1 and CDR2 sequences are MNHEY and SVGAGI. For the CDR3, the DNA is TGTGCCAGCAGTTATGGGGATGAGCAGTTCTTC. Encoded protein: CASSYGDEQFF.

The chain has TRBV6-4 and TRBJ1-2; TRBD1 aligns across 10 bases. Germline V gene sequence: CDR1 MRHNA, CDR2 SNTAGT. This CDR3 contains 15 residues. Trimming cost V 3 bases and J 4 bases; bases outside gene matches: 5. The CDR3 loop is CASSEGQGGGYGYTF. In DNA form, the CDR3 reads TGTGCCAGCAGTGAAGGACAGGGGGGCGGCTATGGCTACACCTTC.

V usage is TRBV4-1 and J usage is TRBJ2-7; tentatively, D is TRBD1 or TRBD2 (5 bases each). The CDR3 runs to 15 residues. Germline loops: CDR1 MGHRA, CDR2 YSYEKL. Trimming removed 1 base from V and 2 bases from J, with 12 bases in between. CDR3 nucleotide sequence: TGCGCCAGCAGCCAAGTCACAGGACTTACCTACGAGCAGTACTTC. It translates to CASSQVTGLTYEQYF.

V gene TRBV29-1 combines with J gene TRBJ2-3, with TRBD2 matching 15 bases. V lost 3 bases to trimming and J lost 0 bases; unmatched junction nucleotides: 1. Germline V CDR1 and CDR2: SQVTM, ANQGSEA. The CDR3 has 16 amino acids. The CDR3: CSVDGLAGGSTDTQYF. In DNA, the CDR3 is TGCAGCGTTGATGGACTAGCGGGAGGGAGCACAGATACGCAGTATTTT.

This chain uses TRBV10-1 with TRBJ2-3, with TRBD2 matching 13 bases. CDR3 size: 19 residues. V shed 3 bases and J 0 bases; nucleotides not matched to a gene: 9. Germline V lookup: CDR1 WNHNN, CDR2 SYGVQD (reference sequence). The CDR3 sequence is CASSDTGLAGIPSTDTQYF. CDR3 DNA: TGCGCCAGCAGTGACACGGGACTAGCGGGAATACCTAGCACAGATACGCAGTATTTT.